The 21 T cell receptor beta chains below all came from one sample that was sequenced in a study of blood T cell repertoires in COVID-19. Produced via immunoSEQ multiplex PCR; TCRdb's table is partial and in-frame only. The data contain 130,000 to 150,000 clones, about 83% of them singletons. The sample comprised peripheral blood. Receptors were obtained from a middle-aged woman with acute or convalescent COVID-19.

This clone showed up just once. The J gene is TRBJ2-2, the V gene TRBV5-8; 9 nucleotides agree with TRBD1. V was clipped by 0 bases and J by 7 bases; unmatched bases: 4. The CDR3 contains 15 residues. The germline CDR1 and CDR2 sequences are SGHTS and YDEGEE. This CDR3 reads CASSLGDRAVGELFF. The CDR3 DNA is TGTGCCAGCAGCTTGGGGGACAGGGCCGTCGGGGAGCTGTTTTTT.

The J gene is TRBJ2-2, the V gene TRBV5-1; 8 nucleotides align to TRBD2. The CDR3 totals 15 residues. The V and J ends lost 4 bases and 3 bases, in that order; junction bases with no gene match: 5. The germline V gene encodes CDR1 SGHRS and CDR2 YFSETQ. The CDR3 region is CASSGPGGHTGELFF. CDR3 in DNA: TGCGCCAGCAGCGGACCGGGGGGGCACACCGGGGAGCTGTTTTTT.

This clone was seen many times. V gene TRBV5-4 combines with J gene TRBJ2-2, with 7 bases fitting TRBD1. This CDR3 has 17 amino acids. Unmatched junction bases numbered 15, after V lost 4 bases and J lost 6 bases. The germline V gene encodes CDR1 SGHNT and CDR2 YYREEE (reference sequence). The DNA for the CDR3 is TGTGCCAGCAGCCAAACCTCCCCACAGGGGTTCCCCGGGGAGCTGTTTTTT. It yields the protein CASSQTSPQGFPGELFF. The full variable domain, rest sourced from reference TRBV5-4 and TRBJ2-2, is ETGVTQSPTHLIKTRGQQVTLRCSSQSGHNTVSWYQQALGQGPQFIFQYYREEENGRGNFPPRFSGLQFPNYSSELNVNALELDDSALYLCASSQTSPQGFPGELFFGEGSRLTVL.

The CDR3 bases are TGTGCCGTCTTCGGGGGGGGGAGAGGGTCTGGCTACACCTTC. It translates to CAVFGGGRGSGYTF. The chain has TRBV6-5 and TRBJ1-2, with TRBD1 as a possible D gene (5 bases). Germline V gives CDR1 MNHEY, CDR2 SVGAGI. This CDR3 contains 14 residues. Trimming took off 11 bases at V and 7 bases at J, with 23 bases between the two ends.

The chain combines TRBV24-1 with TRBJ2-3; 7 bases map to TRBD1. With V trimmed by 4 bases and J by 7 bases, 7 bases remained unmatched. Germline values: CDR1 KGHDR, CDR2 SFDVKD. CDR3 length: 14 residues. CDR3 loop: CATSDADRANTQYF. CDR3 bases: TGTGCCACCAGTGACGCCGACAGGGCAAATACGCAGTATTTT.

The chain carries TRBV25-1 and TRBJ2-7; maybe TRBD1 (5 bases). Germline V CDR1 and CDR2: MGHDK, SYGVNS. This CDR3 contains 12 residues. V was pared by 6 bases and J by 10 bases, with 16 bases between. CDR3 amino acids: CASSATVELQYF. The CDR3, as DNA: TGTGCCAGCAGCGCGACAGTGGAGTTACAGTACTTC.

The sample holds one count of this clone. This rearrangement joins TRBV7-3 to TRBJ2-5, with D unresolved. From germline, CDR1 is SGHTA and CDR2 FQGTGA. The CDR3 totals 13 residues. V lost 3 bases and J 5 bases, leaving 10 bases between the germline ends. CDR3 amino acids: CASSFSSSETQYF. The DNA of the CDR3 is TGTGCCAGCAGCTTCAGTTCTAGTGAGACCCAGTACTTC.

In DNA, the CDR3 is TGTGCCAGCAGCGCCGACTTAGGCCGTAACGAGCAGTACTTC. This translates into CASSADLGRNEQYF. This rearrangement joins TRBV7-2 to TRBJ2-7; D remains unclear. This CDR3 contains 14 residues. Deletions cut 5 bases from V and 5 bases from J, with 16 bases between. Looked up from germline, CDR1 is SGHTA and CDR2 is FQGNSA.

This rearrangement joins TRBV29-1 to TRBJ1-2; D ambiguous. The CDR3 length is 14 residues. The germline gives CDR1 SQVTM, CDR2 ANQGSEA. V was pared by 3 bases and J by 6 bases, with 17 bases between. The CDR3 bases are TGCAGCGTTGAGATATGGGAGGGTAGGCATGGCTACACCTTC. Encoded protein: CSVEIWEGRHGYTF.

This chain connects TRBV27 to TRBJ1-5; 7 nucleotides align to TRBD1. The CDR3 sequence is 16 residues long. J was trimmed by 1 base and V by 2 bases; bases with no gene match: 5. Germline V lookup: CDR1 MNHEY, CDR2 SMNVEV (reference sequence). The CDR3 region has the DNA TGTGCCAGCAGTTTAAGTGGGGGACAGAGCAATCAGCCCCAGCATTTT. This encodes CASSLSGGQSNQPQHF.

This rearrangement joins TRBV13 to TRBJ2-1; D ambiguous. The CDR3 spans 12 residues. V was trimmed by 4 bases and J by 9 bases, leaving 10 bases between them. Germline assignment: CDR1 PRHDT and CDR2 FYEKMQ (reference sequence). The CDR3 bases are TGTGCCAGCAGCTCAGTTCCCCCTGAGCAGTTCTTC. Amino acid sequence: CASSSVPPEQFF.

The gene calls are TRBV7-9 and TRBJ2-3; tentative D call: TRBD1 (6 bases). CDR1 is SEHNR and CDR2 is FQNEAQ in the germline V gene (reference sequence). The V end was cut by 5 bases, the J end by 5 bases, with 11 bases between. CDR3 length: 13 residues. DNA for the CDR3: TGTGCCAGCAGCCCAACAGGGTTAGATACGCAGTATTTT. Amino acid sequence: CASSPTGLDTQYF.

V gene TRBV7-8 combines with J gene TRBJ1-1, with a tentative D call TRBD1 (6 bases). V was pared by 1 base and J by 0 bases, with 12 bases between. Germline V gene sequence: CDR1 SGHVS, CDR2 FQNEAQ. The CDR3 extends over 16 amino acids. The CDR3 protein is CASSLEQGVLNTEAFF. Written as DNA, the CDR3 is TGTGCCAGCAGCTTAGAACAGGGTGTTTTGAACACTGAAGCTTTCTTT.

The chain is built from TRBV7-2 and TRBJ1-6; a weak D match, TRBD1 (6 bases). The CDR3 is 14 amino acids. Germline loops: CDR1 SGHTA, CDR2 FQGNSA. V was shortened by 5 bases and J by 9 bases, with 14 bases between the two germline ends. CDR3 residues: CASSLDRFSSPLHF. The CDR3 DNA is TGTGCCAGCAGCCTGGACAGATTTAGTTCACCCCTCCACTTT.

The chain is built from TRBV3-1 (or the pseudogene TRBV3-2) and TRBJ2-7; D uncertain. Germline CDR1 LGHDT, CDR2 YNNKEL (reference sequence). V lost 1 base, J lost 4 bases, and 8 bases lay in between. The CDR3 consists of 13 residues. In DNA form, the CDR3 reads TGTGCCAGCAGCCAAGGGCCTGGTTACGAGCAGTACTTC. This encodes CASSQGPGYEQYF.

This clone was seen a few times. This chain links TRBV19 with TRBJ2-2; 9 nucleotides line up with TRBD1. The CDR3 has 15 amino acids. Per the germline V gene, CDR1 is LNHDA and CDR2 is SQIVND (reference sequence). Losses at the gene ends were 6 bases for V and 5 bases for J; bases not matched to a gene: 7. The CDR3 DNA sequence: TGTGCCAGTAGGAAACAGGGGGCTAGAACCGGGGAGCTGTTTTTT. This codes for CASRKQGARTGELFF. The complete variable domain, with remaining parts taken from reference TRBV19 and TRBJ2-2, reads DGGITQSPKYLFRKEGQNVTLSCEQNLNHDAMYWYRQDPGQGLRLIYYSQIVNDFQKGDIAEGYSVSREKKESFPLTVTSAQKNPTAFYLCASRKQGARTGELFFGEGSRLTVL.

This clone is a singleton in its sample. For the CDR3, the DNA is TGCGCCAGCAGCCCTCCCCGGGTTCAAGAGACCCAGTACTTC. Translating it yields CASSPPRVQETQYF. The chain is built from TRBV23-1 and TRBJ2-5; no clear D. TRBV23-1 is annotated as an ORF whose role is uncertain. The V and J ends lost 6 bases and 2 bases respectively, with 13 bases between them. The CDR3 is 14 amino acids.

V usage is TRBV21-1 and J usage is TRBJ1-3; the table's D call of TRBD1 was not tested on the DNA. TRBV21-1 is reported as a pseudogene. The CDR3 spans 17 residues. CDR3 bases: TGTGCCAGCAGCCTTCCCAGGCAGGGCTATTCTGGAAACACCATATATTTT. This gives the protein CASSLPRQGYSGNTIYF.

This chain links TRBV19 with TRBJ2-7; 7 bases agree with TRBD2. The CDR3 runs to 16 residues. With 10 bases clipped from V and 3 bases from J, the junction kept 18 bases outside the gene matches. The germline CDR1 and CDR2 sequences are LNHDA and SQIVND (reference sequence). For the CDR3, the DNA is TGTGCCACGTCGGAGGTGGCGGGAGCTAAGGACTACGAGCAGTACTTC. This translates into CATSEVAGAKDYEQYF.

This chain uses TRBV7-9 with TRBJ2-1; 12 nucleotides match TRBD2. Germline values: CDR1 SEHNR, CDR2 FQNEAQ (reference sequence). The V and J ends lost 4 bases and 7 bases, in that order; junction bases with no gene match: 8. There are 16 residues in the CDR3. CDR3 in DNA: TGTGCCAGCAGCTACTCTAGCGGGGGGGCCGGAAATGAGCAGTTCTTC. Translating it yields CASSYSSGGAGNEQFF.

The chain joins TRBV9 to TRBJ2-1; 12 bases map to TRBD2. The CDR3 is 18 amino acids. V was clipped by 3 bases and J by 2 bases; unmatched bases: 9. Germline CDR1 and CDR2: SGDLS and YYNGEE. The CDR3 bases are TGTGCCAGCAGCGGATCAACTAGCGGGAGGCCAACCTACAATGAGCAGTTCTTC. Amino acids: CASSGSTSGRPTYNEQFF.